The entry below describes one T cell receptor (beta chain). In the PCR, 60 Vbeta and 13 Jbeta primers were used. Some clones are missing from TCRdb's copy, which holds only in-frame ones; the method was immunoSEQ multiplex PCR. The repertoire holds 100,000 to 150,000 clones, with 70% to 85% as singletons. This record comes from a study of cytomegalovirus exposure and HLA in healthy donors. The CDR3 length is 14 residues. Trimming cost V 6 bases and J 3 bases, with 14 bases left between them. The germline V gene has CDR1 SGDLS and CDR2 YYNGEE. Sequenced material: PBMCs. The chain combines TRBV9 with TRBJ2-3; D possibly corresponds to TRBD1 (5 bases). The sequence derives from a woman aged 55-70 years in good health and CMV-seropositive. The CDR3 nucleotides are TGTGCCAGCACCCCAGGGCTAAAAACAGATACGCAGTATTTT. Its translation is CASTPGLKTDTQYF.